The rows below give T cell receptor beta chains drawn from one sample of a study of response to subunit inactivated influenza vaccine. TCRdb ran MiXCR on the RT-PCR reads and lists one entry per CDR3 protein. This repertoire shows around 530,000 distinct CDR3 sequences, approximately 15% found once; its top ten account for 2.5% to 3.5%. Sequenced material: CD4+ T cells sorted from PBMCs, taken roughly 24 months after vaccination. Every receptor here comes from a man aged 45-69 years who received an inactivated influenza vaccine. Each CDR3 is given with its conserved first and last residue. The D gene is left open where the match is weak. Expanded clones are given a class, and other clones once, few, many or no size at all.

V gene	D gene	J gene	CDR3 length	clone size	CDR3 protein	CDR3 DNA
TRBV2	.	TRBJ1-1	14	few	CASRLGRSDTEAFF	TGTGCCAGCAGACTAGGGAGATCGGACACTGAAGCTTTCTTT
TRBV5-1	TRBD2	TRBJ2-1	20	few	CASSLVPRGGLRSSYNEQFF	TGCGCCAGCAGCTTGGTTCCGCGGGGGGGCCTTAGGAGCTCCTACAATGAGCAGTTCTTC
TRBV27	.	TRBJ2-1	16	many	CASSPLALLTNNEQFF	TGTGCCAGCAGCCCACTAGCCCTTTTGACTAACAATGAGCAGTTCTTC
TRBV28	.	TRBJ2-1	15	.	CASSFPGSSYNEQFF	TGTGCCAGCAGTTTTCCAGGCTCATCCTACAATGAGCAGTTCTTC
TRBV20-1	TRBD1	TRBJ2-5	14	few	CSARGQFAKETQYF	TGCAGTGCTAGGGGACAGTTCGCAAAAGAGACCCAGTACTTC
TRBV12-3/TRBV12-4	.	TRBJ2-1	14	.	CASSLAGLYNEQFF	TGTGCCAGCAGTTTAGCGGGACTCTACAATGAGCAGTTCTTC
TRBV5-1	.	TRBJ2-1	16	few	CASSPLGVGSGNEQFF	TGCGCCAGCAGCCCGTTAGGGGTCGGGAGTGGCAATGAGCAGTTCTTC
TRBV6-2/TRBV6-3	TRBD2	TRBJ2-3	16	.	CASSYGRESTTDTQYF	TGTGCCAGCAGTTACGGGCGGGAGAGCACCACAGATACGCAGTATTTT
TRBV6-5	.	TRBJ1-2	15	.	CASSLTSDSLYGYTF	TGTGCCAGCAGTTTAACGTCGGACAGCCTCTATGGCTACACCTTC
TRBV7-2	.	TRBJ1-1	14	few	CASSLSREGTEAFF	TGTGCCAGCAGCTTATCCAGGGAAGGAACTGAAGCTTTCTTT
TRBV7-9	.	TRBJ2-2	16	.	CASRPSPRANTGELFF	TGTGCCAGCAGACCCTCCCCGAGGGCGAACACCGGGGAGCTGTTTTTT
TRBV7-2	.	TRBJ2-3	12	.	CASRNPTDTQYF	TGTGCCAGCAGAAACCCCACAGATACGCAGTATTTT
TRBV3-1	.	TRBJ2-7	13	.	CASSRTGADEQYF	TGTGCCAGCAGCCGGACGGGAGCGGACGAGCAGTACTTC
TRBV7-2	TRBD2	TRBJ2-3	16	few	CASSPQLAGGADTQYF	TGTGCCAGCAGCCCTCAACTAGCGGGGGGCGCAGATACGCAGTATTTT
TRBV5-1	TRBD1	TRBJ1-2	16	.	CASSRPPGQGDHGYTF	TGCGCCAGCAGCCGTCCACCGGGACAGGGGGATCATGGCTACACCTTC
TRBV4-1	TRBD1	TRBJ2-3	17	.	CASSQDRRGLTTDTQYF	TGCGCCAGCAGCCAAGACCGTAGGGGGCTTACCACAGATACGCAGTATTTT
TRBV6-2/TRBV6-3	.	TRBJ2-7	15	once	CASSAPGRGQYEQYF	TGTGCCAGCAGTGCCCCGGGTAGGGGCCAATACGAGCAGTACTTC
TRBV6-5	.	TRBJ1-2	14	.	CASSYSRQVGGYTF	TGTGCCAGCAGTTACTCTCGGCAGGTTGGAGGCTACACCTTC
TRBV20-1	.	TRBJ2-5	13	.	CSASEWTQETQYF	TGCAGTGCTAGTGAATGGACCCAAGAGACCCAGTACTTC
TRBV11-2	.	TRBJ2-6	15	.	CASSLPSSGANVLTF	TGTGCCAGCAGCTTACCGAGCTCTGGGGCCAACGTCCTGACTTTC
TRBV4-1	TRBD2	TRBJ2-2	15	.	CASTRLAGNTGELFF	TGCGCCAGCACCCGACTAGCGGGGAACACCGGGGAGCTGTTTTTT
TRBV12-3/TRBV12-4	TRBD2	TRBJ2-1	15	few	CASKSGLAGVFEQFF	TGTGCCAGCAAATCGGGACTAGCGGGAGTATTTGAGCAGTTCTTC
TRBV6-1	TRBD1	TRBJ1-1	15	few	CASSEDLWTGAEAFF	TGTGCCAGCAGTGAAGACCTGTGGACAGGGGCTGAAGCTTTCTTT
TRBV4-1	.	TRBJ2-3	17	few	CASSQDWASERTDTQYF	TGCGCCAGCAGCCAAGATTGGGCTAGCGAGCGCACAGATACGCAGTATTTT
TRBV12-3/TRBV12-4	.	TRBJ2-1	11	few	CASSPQEVQFF	TGTGCCAGCAGCCCACAGGAGGTCCAGTTCTTC
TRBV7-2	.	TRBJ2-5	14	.	CASSLETDQETQYF	TGTGCCAGCAGCTTAGAGACAGACCAAGAGACCCAGTACTTC
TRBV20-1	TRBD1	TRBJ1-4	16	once	CSARGVRTGDNEKLFF	TGCAGTGCTAGAGGTGTTAGGACAGGGGATAATGAAAAACTGTTTTTT
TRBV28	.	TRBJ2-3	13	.	CASSYPYTDTQYF	TGTGCCAGCAGTTACCCATACACAGATACGCAGTATTTT
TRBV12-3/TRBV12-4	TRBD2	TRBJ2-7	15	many	CASSLNTGGSYEQYF	TGTGCCAGCAGTTTAAACACGGGAGGCTCCTACGAGCAGTACTTC
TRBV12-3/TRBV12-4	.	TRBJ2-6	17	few	CASSGRWADSGANVLTF	TGTGCCAGCAGCGGCCGTTGGGCAGACTCTGGGGCCAACGTCCTGACTTTC
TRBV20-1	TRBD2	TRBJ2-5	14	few	CSARIGAGGGTQYF	TGCAGTGCTAGGATCGGAGCGGGAGGTGGGACCCAGTACTTC
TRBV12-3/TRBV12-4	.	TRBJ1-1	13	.	CASSPFRSTEAFF	TGTGCCAGCAGTCCTTTTAGGTCCACTGAAGCTTTCTTT
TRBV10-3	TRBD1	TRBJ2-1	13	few	CAIRPGQGNEQFF	TGTGCCATCAGGCCGGGACAGGGGAATGAGCAGTTCTTC
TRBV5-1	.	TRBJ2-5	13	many	CASMPSGQETQYF	TGCGCCAGCATGCCTTCAGGACAAGAGACCCAGTACTTC
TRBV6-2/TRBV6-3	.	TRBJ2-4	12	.	CASTTRGDIQYF	TGTGCCAGCACCACGAGGGGAGACATTCAGTACTTC
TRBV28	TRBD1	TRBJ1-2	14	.	CASRGPGQESGYTF	TGTGCCAGCAGGGGACCCGGACAGGAAAGCGGCTACACCTTC
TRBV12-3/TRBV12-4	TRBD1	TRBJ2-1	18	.	CASSPSRDRVSGDNEQFF	TGTGCCAGCAGTCCGTCCCGGGACAGGGTCTCGGGGGACAATGAGCAGTTCTTC